This TCR beta chain was identified in a study of blood T cell repertoires in COVID-19. Study-wide context: Some COVID-19 samples were acute and others convalescent; all came from the United States, Italy and Spain. Sample material is recorded as cDNA or gDNA derived from T cells, B-cell-depleted T cells, or PBMCs.

The assay was immunoSEQ multiplex PCR, and TCRdb's table has in-frame clones only and misses some. The data contain around 150,000 clones, around 84% of them singletons. Seattle researchers signed up patients amid active infection and tracked them longitudinally. V was cut by 0 bases and J by 8 bases, with 12 bases left in between. CDR1 and CDR2 (germline): SGHDT, YYEEEE. The CDR3 is made up of 14 amino acids. The rearrangement links TRBV5-6 to TRBJ1-3; D not resolved. The origin of this receptor is a woman between 55 and 75 years old with COVID-19, enrolled during active disease. Sequencing input: peripheral blood. The DNA of the CDR3 is TGTGCCAGCAGCTTGGCCTCGGTCGGGGACACCATATATTTT. It yields the protein CASSLASVGDTIYF.